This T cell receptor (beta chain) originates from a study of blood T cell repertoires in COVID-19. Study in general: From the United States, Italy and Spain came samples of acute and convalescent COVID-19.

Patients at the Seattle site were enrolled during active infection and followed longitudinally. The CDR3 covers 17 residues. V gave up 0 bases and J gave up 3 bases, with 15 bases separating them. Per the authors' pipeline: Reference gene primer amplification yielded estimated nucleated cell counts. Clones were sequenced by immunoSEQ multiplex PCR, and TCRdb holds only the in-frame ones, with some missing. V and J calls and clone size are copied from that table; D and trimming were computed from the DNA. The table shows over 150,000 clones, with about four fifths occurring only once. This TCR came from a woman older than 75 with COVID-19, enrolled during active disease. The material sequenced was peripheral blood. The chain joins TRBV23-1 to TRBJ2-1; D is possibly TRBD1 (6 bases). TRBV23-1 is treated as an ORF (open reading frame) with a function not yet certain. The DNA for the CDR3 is TGCGCCAGCAGTCAATCTGAGACAGGATATCGCTACAATGAGCAGTTCTTC. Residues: CASSQSETGYRYNEQFF.